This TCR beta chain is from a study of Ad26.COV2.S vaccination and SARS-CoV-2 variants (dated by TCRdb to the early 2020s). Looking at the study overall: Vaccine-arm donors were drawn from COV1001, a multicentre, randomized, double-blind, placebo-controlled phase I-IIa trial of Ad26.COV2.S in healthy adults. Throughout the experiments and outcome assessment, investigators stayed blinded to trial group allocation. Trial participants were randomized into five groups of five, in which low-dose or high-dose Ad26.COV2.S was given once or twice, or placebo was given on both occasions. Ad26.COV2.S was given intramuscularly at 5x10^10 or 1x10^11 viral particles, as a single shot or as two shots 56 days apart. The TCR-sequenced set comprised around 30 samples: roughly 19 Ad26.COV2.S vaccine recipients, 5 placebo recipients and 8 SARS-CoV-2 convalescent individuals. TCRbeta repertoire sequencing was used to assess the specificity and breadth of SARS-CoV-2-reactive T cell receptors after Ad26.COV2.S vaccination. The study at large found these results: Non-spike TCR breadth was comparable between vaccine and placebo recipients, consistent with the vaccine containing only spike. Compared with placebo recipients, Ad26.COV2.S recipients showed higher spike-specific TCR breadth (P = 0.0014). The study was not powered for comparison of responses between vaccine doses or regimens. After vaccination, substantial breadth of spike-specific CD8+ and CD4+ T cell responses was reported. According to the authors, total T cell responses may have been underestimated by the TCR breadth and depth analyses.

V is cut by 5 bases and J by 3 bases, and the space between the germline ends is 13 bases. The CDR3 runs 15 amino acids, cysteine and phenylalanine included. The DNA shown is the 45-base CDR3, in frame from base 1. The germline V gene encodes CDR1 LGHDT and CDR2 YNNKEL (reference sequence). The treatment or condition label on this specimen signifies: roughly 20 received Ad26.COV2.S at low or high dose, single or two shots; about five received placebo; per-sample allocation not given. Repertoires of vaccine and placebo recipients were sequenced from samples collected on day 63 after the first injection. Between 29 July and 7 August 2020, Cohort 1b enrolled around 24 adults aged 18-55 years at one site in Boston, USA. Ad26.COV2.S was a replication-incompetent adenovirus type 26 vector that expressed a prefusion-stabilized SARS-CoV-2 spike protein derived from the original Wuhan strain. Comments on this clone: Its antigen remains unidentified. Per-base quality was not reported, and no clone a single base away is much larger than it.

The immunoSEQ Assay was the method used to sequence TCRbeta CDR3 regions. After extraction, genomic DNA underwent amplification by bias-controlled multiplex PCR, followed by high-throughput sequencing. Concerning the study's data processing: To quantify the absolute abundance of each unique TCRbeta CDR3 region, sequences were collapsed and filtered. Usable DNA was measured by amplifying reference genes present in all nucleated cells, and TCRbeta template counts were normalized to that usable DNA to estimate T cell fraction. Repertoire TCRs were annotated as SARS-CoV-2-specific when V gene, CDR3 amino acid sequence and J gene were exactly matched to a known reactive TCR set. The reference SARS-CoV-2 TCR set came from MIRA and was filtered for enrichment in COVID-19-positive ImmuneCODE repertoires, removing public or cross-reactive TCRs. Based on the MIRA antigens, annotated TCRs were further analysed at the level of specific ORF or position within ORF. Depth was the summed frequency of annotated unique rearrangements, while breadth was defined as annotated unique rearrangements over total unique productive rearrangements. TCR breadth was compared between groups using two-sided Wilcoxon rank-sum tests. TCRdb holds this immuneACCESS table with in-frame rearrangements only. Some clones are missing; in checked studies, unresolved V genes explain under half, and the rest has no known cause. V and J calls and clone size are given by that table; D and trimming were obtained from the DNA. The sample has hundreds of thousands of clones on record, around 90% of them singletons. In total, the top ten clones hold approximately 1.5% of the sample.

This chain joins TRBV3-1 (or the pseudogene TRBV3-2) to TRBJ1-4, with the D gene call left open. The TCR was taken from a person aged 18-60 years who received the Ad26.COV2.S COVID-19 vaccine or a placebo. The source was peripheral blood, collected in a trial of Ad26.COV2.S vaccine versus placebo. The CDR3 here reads CASSLMSTANEKLFF. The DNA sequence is TGTGCCAGCAGCTTAATGTCGACCGCTAATGAAAAACTGTTTTTT.